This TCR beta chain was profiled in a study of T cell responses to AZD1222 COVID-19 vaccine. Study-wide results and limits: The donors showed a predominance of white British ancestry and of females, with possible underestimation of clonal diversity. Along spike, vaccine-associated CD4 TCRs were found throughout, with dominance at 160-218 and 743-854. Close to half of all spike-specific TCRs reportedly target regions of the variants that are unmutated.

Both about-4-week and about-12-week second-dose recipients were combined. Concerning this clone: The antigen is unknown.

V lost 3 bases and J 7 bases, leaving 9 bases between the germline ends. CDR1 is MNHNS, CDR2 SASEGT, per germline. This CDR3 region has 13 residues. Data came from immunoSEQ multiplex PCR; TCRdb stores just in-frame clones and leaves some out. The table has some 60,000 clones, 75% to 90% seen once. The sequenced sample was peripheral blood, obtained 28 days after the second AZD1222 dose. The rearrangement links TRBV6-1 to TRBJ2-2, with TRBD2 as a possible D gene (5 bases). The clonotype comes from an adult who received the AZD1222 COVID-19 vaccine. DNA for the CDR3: TGTGCCAGCAGTGAGCGGGTGGGCGGGGAGCTGTTTTTT. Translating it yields CASSERVGGELFF.